A single sample gave rise to the 14 T cell receptor beta chains below, sequenced in a study of cytomegalovirus exposure and HLA in healthy donors. The study ran its PCR with 60 Vbeta and 13 Jbeta primers. Only in-frame clones appear in the TCRdb table, and some are missing; sequencing was by immunoSEQ multiplex PCR. The sample yields some 90,000 clones, 70% to 85% seen once. Material for sequencing was PBMCs. Receptor source: a man aged 30 to 39 in good health and CMV-seropositive.

A few counts support this clone. V is TRBV30 and J is TRBJ2-3; a weak D match, TRBD2 (6 bases). Trimming pared 0 bases from V and 4 bases from J, leaving 14 bases between. The CDR3 contains 15 residues. CDR1 is GTSNPN and CDR2 is SVGIG in the germline V gene (reference sequence). The CDR3 sequence is CAWSVPGSRADTQYF. CDR3 coding DNA: TGTGCCTGGAGTGTACCCGGGAGTAGGGCAGATACGCAGTATTTT.

The chain uses TRBV19 and TRBJ2-7; D remains unclear. Germline V CDR1 and CDR2: LNHDA, SQIVND (reference sequence). The CDR3 is 15 residues long. V lost 3 bases and J 0 bases, leaving 12 bases between the germline ends. CDR3 sequence (DNA): TGTGCCAGTAGTATCGCCGGAGTGAGCTCCTACGAGCAGTACTTC. Protein product: CASSIAGVSSYEQYF.

The chain recombines TRBV2 with TRBJ2-7, with D possibly being TRBD1 (7 bases). V was shortened by 2 bases and J by 11 bases, with 16 bases between the two germline ends. The CDR3 extends over 13 amino acids. Looked up from germline, CDR1 is SNHLY and CDR2 is FYNNEI. DNA for the CDR3: TGTGCCAGCAGTGAAATGGTAGGGGGCGGGGAGTACTTC. Translated, it gives CASSEMVGGGEYF.

This sequence joins TRBV29-1 and TRBJ1-1, with a possible D match to TRBD1 (5 bases). The CDR3 covers 12 residues. Germline V gives CDR1 SQVTM, CDR2 ANQGSEA. The V gene lost 6 bases and the J gene lost 3 bases, with 11 bases spanning the gap. The CDR3 protein is CSVKGLDTEAFF. CDR3 nucleotide sequence: TGCAGCGTGAAGGGGTTGGACACTGAAGCTTTCTTT. The variable domain in full, with the rest retrieved from reference TRBV29-1 and TRBJ1-1, is SAVISQKPSRDICQRGTSLTIQCQVDSQVTMMFWYRQQPGQSLTLIATANQGSEATYESGFVIDKFPISRPNLTFSTLTVSNMSPEDSSIYLCSVKGLDTEAFFGQGTRLTVV.

The chain employs TRBV2 and TRBJ2-7; D gene uncertain. Deletions cut 1 base from V and 2 bases from J, with 6 bases between. Germline-derived CDR1 and CDR2 are SNHLY and FYNNEI. This CDR3 is built from 13 residues. Here the CDR3 DNA reads TGTGCCAGCAGTGAAGGGAGAGCCTACGAGCAGTACTTC. Protein product: CASSEGRAYEQYF.

V gene TRBV30 combines with J gene TRBJ1-2, with D unclear. V was pared by 0 bases and J by 5 bases, with 16 bases between. The CDR3 is made up of 15 amino acids. Germline CDR1 reads GTSNPN; CDR2 reads SVGIG (reference sequence). The CDR3 loop reads CAWSVREESLYGYTF. The CDR3 DNA sequence: TGTGCCTGGAGTGTACGGGAGGAGAGCCTTTATGGCTACACCTTC.

The chain recombines TRBV13 with TRBJ1-3; no firm D call. CDR1 PRHDT and CDR2 FYEKMQ come from the germline V gene (reference sequence). Trimming took 5 bases from V and 0 from J, leaving 11 bases between them. The CDR3 loop spans 15 amino acids. CDR3 sequence reads: CASSPRSHSGNTIYF. CDR3 coding DNA: TGTGCCAGCAGCCCCCGGTCCCACTCTGGAAACACCATATATTTT. The entire variable domain, with the rest obtained from reference TRBV13 and TRBJ1-3, is as follows: AAGVIQSPRHLIKEKRETATLKCYPIPRHDTVYWYQQGPGQDPQFLISFYEKMQSDKGSIPDRFSAQQFSDYHSELNMSSLELGDSALYFCASSPRSHSGNTIYFGEGSWLTVV.

The chain combines TRBV6-1 with TRBJ1-6; D remains unclear. Trimming shortened V by 3 bases and J by 3 bases, and 3 bases separated the two germline ends. Germline V CDR1 and CDR2: MNHNS, SASEGT. This CDR3 is built from 13 residues. CDR3 region: CASSDNYNSPLHF. CDR3 sequence (DNA): TGTGCCAGCAGTGACAACTATAATTCACCCCTCCACTTT.

The chain uses TRBV5-8 and TRBJ1-5; D gene uncertain. There are 16 residues in the CDR3. Trimming shortened V by 0 bases and J by 0 bases, and 10 bases separated the two germline ends. The germline V gene has CDR1 SGHTS and CDR2 YDEGEE. Here the CDR3 DNA reads TGTGCCAGCAGCTTGGCCGGAGGTTTTAGCAATCAGCCCCAGCATTTT. Translation: CASSLAGGFSNQPQHF.

The chain uses TRBV4-1 and TRBJ1-6; 7 bases are a match to TRBD1. Trimming removed 6 bases from V and 1 base from J; junction bases left unmatched: 9. The CDR3 runs to 17 residues. Germline V gene lookup returns CDR1 MGHRA and CDR2 YSYEKL. CDR3 DNA sequence: TGCGCCAGCAGTGGCCGGGACAGCCTTTCCTATAATTCACCCCTCCACTTT. The encoded protein is CASSGRDSLSYNSPLHF.

This clone was recorded a few times. The gene calls are TRBV5-6 and TRBJ1-1; no firm D call. V lost 1 base and J lost 1, with 5 bases in between. CDR3 length: 13 residues. Germline lookup yields CDR1 SGHDT and CDR2 YYEEEE. The CDR3 sequence is CASSLPGNTEAFF. The CDR3 nucleotides read TGTGCCAGCAGCTTGCCGGGGAACACTGAAGCTTTCTTT.

The genes are TRBV25-1 and TRBJ2-1; 9 nucleotides agree with TRBD1. The CDR3 is 16 amino acids. Germline lookup yields CDR1 MGHDK and CDR2 SYGVNS. V lost 7 bases, J lost 1 base, and 8 bases stayed unmatched. CDR3 bases: TGTGCCAGCAATGATGACAGGGGGTTGTCCTACAATGAGCAGTTCTTC. Residues: CASNDDRGLSYNEQFF.

The chain recombines TRBV4-1 with TRBJ2-1, with 10 bases aligning to TRBD2. The germline gives CDR1 MGHRA, CDR2 YSYEKL. Trimming took 4 bases from V and 6 from J; bases not matched to a gene: 9. The CDR3 contains 16 residues. The CDR3 DNA follows: TGCGCCAGCAGCCTCACCGAGCGGGGGGGCCCCAATGAGCAGTTCTTC. This codes for CASSLTERGGPNEQFF.

This chain connects TRBV6-6 to TRBJ1-3; tentative D call: TRBD1 (6 bases). There are 15 residues in the CDR3. V lost 1 base and J lost 4, with 11 bases in between. Germline V CDR1 and CDR2: MNHNY, SVGAGI (reference sequence). The CDR3 protein is CASSYWRTDGNTIYF. The CDR3 DNA is TGTGCCAGCAGTTACTGGAGGACAGACGGAAACACCATATATTTT.